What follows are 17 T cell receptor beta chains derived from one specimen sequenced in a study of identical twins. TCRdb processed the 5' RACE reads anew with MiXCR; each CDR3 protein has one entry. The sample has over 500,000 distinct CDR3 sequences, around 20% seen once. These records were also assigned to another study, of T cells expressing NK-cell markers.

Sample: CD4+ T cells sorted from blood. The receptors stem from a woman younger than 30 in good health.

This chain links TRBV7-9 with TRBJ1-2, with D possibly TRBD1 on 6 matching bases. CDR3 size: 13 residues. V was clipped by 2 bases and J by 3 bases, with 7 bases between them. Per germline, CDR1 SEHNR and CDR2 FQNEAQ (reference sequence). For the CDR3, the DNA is TGTGCCAGCAGCTTACCAGGGGACTATGGCTACACCTTC. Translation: CASSLPGDYGYTF.

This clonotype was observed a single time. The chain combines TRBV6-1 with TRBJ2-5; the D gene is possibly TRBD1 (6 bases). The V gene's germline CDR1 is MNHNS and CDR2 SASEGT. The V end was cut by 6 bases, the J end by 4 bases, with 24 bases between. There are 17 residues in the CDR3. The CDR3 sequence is CASSNQRRLQGLETQYF. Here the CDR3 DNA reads TGTGCCAGCAGCAACCAGCGACGGCTGCAGGGGTTAGAGACCCAGTACTTC.

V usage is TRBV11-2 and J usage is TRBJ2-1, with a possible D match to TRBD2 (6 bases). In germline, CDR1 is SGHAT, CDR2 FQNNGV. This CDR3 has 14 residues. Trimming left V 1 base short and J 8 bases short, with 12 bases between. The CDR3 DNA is TGTGCCAGCAGCTTAGGCGGGACCCTTCATGAGCAGTTCTTC. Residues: CASSLGGTLHEQFF.

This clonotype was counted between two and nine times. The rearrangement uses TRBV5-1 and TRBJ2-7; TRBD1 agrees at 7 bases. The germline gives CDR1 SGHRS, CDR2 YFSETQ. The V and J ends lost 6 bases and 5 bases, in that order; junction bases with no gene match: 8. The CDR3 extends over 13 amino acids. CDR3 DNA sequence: TGCGCCAGCACCTCAGGGGGTATGAACGAGCAGTACTTC. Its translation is CASTSGGMNEQYF.

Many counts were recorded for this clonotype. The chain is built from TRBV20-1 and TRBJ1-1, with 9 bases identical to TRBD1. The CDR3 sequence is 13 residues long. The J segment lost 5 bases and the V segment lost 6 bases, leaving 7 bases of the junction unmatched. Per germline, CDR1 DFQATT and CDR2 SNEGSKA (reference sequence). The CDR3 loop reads CSAPQGAGTEAFF. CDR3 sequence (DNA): TGCAGTGCACCACAGGGGGCAGGGACTGAAGCTTTCTTT.

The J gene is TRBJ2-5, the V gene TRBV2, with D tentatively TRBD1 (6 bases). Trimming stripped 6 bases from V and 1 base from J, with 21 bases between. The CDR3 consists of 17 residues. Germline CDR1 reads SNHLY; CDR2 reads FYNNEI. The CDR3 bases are TGTGCCAGCAGGGGGACATCCAGGGAAGCTTTCCAAGAGACCCAGTACTTC. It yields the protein CASRGTSREAFQETQYF.

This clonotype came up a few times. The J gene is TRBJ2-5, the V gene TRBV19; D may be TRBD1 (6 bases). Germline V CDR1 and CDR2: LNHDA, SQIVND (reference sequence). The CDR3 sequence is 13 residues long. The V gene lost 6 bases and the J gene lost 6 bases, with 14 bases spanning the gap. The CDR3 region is CASRPGGLKTQYF. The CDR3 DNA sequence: TGTGCCAGTAGACCTGGGGGCCTTAAGACCCAGTACTTC.

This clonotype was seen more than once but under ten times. The CDR3 reads CASSRGLAGSSDTQYF. The CDR3 DNA reads as TGTGCCAGCAGCCGAGGACTAGCGGGATCGTCGGATACGCAGTATTTT. This chain uses TRBV7-9 with TRBJ2-3; 12 nucleotides line up with TRBD2. J lost 6 bases, V lost 5 bases, and 9 bases had no gene match. The CDR3 runs to 16 residues. Germline V lookup: CDR1 SEHNR, CDR2 FQNEAQ (reference sequence). The variable domain in full, with the rest retrieved from reference TRBV7-9 and TRBJ2-3, is DTGVSQNPRHKITKRGQNVTFRCDPISEHNRLYWYRQTLGQGPEFLTYFQNEAQLEKSRLLSDRFSAERPKGSFSTLEIQRTEQGDSAMYLCASSRGLAGSSDTQYFGPGTRLTVL.

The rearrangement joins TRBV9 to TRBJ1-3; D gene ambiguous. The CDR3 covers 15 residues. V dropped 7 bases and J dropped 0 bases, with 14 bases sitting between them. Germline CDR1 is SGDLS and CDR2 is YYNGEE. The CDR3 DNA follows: TGTGCCAGCGACCGAGACGGAACCTCTGGAAACACCATATATTTT. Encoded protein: CASDRDGTSGNTIYF. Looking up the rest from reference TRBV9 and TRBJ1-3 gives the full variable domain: DSGVTQTPKHLITATGQRVTLRCSPRSGDLSVYWYQQSLDQGLQFLIQYYNGEERAKGNILERFSAQQFPDLHSELNLSSLELGDSALYFCASDRDGTSGNTIYFGEGSWLTVV.

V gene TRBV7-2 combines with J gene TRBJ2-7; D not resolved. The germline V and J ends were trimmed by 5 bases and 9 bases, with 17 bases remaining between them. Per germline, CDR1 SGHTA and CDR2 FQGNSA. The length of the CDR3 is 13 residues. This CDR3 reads CASSPEASPVQYF. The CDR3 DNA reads TGTGCCAGCAGCCCAGAGGCCAGTCCCGTGCAGTACTTC.

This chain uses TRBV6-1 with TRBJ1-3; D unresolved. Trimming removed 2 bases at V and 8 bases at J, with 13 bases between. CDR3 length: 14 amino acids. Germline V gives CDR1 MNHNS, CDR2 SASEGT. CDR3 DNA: TGTGCCAGCAGTGAAACGGGGAGGAAGGACACCATATATTTT. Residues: CASSETGRKDTIYF.

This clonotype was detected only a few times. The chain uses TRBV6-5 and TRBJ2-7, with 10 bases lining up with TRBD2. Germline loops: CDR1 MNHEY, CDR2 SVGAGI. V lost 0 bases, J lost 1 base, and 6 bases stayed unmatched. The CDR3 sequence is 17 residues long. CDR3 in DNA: TGTGCCAGCAGTTACTCGATATCGGGACTAGCGTCCTACGAGCAGTACTTC. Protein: CASSYSISGLASYEQYF.

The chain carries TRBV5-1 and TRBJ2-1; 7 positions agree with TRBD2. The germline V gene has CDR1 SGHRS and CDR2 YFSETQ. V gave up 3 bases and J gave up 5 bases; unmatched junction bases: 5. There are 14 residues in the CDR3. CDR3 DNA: TGCGCCAGCAGCTCCGGGGGGTGGGACAATGAGCAGTTCTTC. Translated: CASSSGGWDNEQFF.

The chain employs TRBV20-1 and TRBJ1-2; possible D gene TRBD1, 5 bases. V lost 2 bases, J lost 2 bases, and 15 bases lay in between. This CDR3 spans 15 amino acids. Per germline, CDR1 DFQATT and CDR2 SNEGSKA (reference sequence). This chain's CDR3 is CSARPTTGTNYGYTF. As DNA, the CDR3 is TGCAGTGCTAGACCAACCACGGGGACCAACTATGGCTACACCTTC.

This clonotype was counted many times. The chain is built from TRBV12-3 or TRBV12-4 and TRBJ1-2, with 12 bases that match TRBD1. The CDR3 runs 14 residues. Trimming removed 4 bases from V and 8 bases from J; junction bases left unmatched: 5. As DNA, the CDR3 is TGTGCCAGCAGTTCGGGGACAGGGGGCAGGGGCTACACCTTC. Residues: CASSSGTGGRGYTF.

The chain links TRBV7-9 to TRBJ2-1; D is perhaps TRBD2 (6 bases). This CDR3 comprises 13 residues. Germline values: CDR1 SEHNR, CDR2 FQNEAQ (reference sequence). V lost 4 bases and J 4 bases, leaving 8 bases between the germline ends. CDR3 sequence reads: CASSSLAYNEQFF. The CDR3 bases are TGTGCCAGCAGCTCACTAGCATACAATGAGCAGTTCTTC.

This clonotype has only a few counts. Here the CDR3 reads CASSQDRSVTQYF. CDR3 bases: TGCGCCAGCAGCCAAGATCGGAGCGTTACGCAGTATTTT. The chain links TRBV4-1 to TRBJ2-3, with D unresolved. The CDR3 has 13 residues. Germline V gene lookup returns CDR1 MGHRA and CDR2 YSYEKL. The V and J ends lost 0 bases and 8 bases respectively, with 9 bases between them.